These 9 T cell receptor beta chains were sequenced from one sample in a study of Ad26.COV2.S vaccination and SARS-CoV-2 variants. The sample's treatment: 15 to 20 received Ad26.COV2.S at low or high dose, single or two shots; about 5 received placebo; per-sample allocation not given. Samples analyzed were those drawn on day 63 after the first vaccine or placebo injection. Sequencing used immunoSEQ multiplex PCR; TCRdb keeps in-frame clones, though not all of them. The sample has more than 300,000 clones, 65% to 90% seen once. Sequencing used peripheral blood, obtained in a trial of Ad26.COV2.S vaccine versus placebo. All receptors come from a person between 18 and 65 years old who received the Ad26.COV2.S COVID-19 vaccine or a placebo.

The rearrangement links TRBV9 to TRBJ2-3; 9 bases fit TRBD2. This CDR3 has 15 amino acids. CDR1 is SGDLS, CDR2 YYNGEE, per germline. V lost 5 bases, J lost 3 bases, and 7 bases stayed unmatched. The CDR3: CASRGSGSRTDTQYF. As DNA, the CDR3 is TGTGCCAGCAGGGGTAGCGGGAGCAGGACAGATACGCAGTATTTT.

CDR3 residues: CASSDWEGVAMTDTQYF. The CDR3 coding sequence is TGTGCCAGCAGTGATTGGGAGGGGGTTGCGATGACAGATACGCAGTATTTT. J is TRBJ2-3 and V is TRBV6-4; TRBD2 is a possible D gene (7 bases). The V gene lost 3 bases and the J gene lost 3 bases, with 19 bases spanning the gap. This CDR3 contains 17 residues. Germline CDR1 reads MRHNA; CDR2 reads SNTAGT.

V is TRBV27 and J is TRBJ2-7; perhaps TRBD1 as D (6 bases). The CDR3 runs to 15 residues. V gave up 6 bases and J gave up 1 base, with 16 bases separating them. Germline V gene sequence: CDR1 MNHEY, CDR2 SMNVEV (reference sequence). This CDR3 reads CASRSWDMPSYEQYF. CDR3 in DNA: TGTGCCAGCAGATCGTGGGACATGCCTTCCTACGAGCAGTACTTC.

Regarding this clone: Other DNA variants within this sample encode the same CDR3. This sequence joins TRBV14 and TRBJ2-6, with D possibly matching TRBD2 (5 bases). V was clipped by 1 base and J by 4 bases, with 14 bases between them. This CDR3 region has 17 residues. The germline V gene encodes CDR1 SGHDN and CDR2 FVKESK. The CDR3 is CASSQVGGWSGANVLTF. CDR3 DNA: TGTGCCAGCAGCCAAGTCGGCGGGTGGTCCGGGGCCAACGTCCTGACTTTC. Variable domain in full (rest from reference TRBV14 and TRBJ2-6): EAGVTQFPSHSVIEKGQTVTLRCDPISGHDNLYWYRRVMGKEIKFLLHFVKESKQDESGMPNNRFLAERTGGTYSTLKVQPAELEDSGVYFCASSQVGGWSGANVLTFGAGSRLTVL.

V and J are TRBV7-3 and TRBJ2-5; D unclear. The germline V gene has CDR1 SGHTA and CDR2 FQGTGA. CDR3 length: 13 amino acids. Trimming left V 2 bases short and J 1 base short, with 5 bases between. DNA for the CDR3: TGTGCCAGCAGCTTATACGGCCAAGAGACCCAGTACTTC. Residues: CASSLYGQETQYF. Filled out from reference TRBV7-3 and TRBJ2-5, the complete variable domain reads GAGVSQTPSNKVTEKGKYVELRCDPISGHTALYWYRQSLGQGPEFLIYFQGTGAADDSGLPNDRFFAVRPEGSVSTLKIQRTERGDSAVYLCASSLYGQETQYFGPGTRLLVL.

V usage is TRBV10-1 and J usage is TRBJ2-7; 7 nucleotides agree with TRBD1. Germline CDR1 and CDR2: WNHNN and SYGVQD (reference sequence). J gave up 0 bases and V 6 bases, and 11 bases lay outside the gene matches. This CDR3 has 16 residues. CDR3 nucleotide sequence: TGCGCCAGCAGCCGGGACAGCCTATCGAGCTCCTACGAGCAGTACTTC. Translated: CASSRDSLSSSYEQYF.

The gene calls are TRBV29-1 and TRBJ1-2; D unclear. The CDR3 sequence is 13 residues long. Germline loops: CDR1 SQVTM, CDR2 ANQGSEA. Trimming took off 4 bases at V and 8 bases at J, with 17 bases between the two ends. CDR3 loop: CSVGRVEDRGYTF. The CDR3 region has the DNA TGCAGCGTTGGGCGGGTGGAAGATCGGGGCTACACCTTC.

This clone was counted a single time. The rearrangement links TRBV2 to TRBJ1-5, with D possibly TRBD1 on 6 matching bases. The germline gives CDR1 SNHLY, CDR2 FYNNEI. This CDR3 is built from 15 residues. Trimming pared 7 bases from V and 1 base from J, leaving 14 bases between. The CDR3 nucleotides are TGTGCCAGCAATTCACAGGGCCTAAGCAATCAGCCCCAGCATTTT. Residues: CASNSQGLSNQPQHF.

The chain is built from TRBV6-5 and TRBJ1-6; D gene ambiguous. Germline loops: CDR1 MNHEY, CDR2 SVGAGI. Trimming cost V 0 bases and J 9 bases, with 6 bases left between them. The CDR3 runs to 13 residues. The CDR3 DNA follows: TGTGCCAGCAGTTACTCGAATAGTTCACCCCTCCACTTT. This sequence encodes CASSYSNSSPLHF.